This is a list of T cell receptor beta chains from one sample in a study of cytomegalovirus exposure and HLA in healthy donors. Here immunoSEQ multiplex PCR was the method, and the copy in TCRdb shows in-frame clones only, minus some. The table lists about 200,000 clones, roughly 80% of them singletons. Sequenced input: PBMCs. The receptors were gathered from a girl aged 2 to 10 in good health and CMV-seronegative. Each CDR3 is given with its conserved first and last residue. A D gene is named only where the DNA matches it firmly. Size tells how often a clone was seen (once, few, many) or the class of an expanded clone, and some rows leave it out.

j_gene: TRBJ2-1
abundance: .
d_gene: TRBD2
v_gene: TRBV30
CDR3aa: CAWSGLAGDEQFF
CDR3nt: TGTGCCTGGAGCGGGCTAGCGGGAGACGAGCAGTTCTTC

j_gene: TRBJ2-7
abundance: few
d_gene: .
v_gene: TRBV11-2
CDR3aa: CASSLVSGGEQYF
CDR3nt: TGTGCCAGCAGCTTAGTTTCCGGCGGCGAGCAGTACTTC

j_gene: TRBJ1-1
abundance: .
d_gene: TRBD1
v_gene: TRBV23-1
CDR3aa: CASIRTGGHDEAFF
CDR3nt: TGCGCCAGCATTCGGACAGGGGGCCACGATGAAGCTTTCTTT

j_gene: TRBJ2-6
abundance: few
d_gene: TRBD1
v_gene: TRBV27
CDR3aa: CASSLRTGSGANVLTF
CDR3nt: TGTGCCAGCAGTCTCCGGACAGGTTCTGGGGCCAACGTCCTGACTTTC

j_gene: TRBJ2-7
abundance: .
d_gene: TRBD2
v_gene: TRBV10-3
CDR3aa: CAISGYSGMVREQYF
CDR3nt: TGTGCCATCAGTGGATATAGCGGGATGGTCAGGGAGCAGTACTTC

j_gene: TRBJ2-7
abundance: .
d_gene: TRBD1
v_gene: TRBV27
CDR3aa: CASSLRQGSYEQYF
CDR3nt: TGTGCCAGCAGTTTGAGACAGGGAAGCTACGAGCAGTACTTC

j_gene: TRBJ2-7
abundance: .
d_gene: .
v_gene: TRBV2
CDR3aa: CASRQYYYEQYF
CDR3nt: TGTGCCAGCCGACAATATTACTACGAGCAGTACTTC

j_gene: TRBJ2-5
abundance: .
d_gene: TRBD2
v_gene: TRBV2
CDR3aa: CAIATGTRYETQYF
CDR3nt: TGTGCCATCGCCACCGGGACTAGATACGAGACCCAGTACTTC

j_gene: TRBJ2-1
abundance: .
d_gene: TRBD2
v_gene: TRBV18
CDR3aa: CASSPLAGDLVEQFF
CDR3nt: TGTGCCAGCTCACCACTAGCGGGAGATTTGGTTGAGCAGTTCTTC

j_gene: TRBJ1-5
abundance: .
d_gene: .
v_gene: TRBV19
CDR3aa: CASRITGSNQPQHF
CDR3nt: TGTGCCAGTAGGATCACAGGGAGCAATCAGCCCCAGCATTTT

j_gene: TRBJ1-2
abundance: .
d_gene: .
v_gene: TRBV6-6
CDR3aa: CASSPRGRALDGYTF
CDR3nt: TGTGCCAGCAGCCCCCGCGGCAGGGCGCTCGACGGCTACACCTTC